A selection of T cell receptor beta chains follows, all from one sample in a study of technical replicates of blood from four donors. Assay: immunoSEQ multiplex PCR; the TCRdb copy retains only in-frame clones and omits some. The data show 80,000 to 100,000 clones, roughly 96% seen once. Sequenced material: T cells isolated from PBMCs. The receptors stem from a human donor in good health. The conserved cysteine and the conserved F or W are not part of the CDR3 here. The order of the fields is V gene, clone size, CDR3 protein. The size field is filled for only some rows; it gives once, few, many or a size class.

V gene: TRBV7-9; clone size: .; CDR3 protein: ASSLGLESPGEQF
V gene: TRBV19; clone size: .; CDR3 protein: ASSLGQRNQPQH
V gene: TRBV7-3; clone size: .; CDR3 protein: ASSPSTGSAEAF
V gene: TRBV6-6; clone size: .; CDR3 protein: ATDRGGGNTGELF
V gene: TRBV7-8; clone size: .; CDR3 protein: ASSSDLGEQY
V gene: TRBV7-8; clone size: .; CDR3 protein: ASSLGTVQETQY
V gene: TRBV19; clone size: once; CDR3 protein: ASSPPPGRGPYYEQY
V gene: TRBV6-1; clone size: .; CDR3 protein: ASSAQDLGIEY
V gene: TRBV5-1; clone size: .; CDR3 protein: ASSPSGGLYNEQF
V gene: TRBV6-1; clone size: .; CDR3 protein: ASTLGPGQF
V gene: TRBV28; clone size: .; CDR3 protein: ASSFLSGNQPQH
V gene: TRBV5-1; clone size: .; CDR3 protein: ASSLVRPEKLF
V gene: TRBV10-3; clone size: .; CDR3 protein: AISENLGASYEQY
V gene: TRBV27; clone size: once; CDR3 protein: ASRGTGGQTTDTQY
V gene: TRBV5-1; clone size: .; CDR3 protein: ASSLAGNYEQY
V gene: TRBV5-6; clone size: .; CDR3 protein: ASSRSGNEQF
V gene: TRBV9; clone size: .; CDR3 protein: ASSASSRSGEKLF
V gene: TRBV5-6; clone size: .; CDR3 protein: ASSPSTGLAINIQY
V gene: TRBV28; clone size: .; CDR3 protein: ASSPSRAWGGVKF
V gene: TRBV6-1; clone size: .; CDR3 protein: ASRRDRGEDTQY
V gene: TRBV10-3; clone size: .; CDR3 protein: AISEVLPDYEQY
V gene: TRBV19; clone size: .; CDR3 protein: ASRSPGQPTGYGYT
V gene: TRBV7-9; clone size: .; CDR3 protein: ASSRGQGSTDTQY
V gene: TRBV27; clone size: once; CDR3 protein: ASSLSSLAGVTEQF
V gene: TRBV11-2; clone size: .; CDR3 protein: ASSITRNTEAF
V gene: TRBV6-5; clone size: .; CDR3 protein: ASSYSGGGNGYT
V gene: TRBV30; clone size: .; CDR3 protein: AWSVNSLRFNEQF